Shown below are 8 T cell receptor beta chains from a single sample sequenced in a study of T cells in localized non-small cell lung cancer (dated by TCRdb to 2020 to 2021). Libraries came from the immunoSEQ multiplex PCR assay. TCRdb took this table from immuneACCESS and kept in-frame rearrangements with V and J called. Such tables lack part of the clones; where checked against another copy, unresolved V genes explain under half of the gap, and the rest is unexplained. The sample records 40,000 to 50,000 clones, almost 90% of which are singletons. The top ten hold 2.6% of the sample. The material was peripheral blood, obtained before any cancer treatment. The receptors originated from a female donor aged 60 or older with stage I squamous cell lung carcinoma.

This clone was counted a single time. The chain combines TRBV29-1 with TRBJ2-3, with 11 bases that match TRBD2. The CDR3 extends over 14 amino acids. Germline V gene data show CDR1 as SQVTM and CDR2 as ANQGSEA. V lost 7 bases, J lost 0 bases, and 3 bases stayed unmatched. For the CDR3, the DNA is TGCAGCGCAGGGACTAGCGGTAGCACAGATACGCAGTATTTT. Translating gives CSAGTSGSTDTQYF.

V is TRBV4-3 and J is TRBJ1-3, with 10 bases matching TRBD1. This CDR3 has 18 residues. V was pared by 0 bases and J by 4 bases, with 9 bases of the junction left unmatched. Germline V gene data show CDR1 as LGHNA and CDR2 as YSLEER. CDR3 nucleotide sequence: TGCGCCAGCAGCCAAGAGATAATCGACAGGGGGCAAGGAAACACCATATATTTT. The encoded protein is CASSQEIIDRGQGNTIYF.

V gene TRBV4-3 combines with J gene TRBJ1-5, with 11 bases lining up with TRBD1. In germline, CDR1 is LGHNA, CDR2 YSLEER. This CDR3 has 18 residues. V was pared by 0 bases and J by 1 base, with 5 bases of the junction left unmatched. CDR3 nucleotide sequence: TGCGCCAGCAGCCAAGAAGGGACAGGGGGACCGAGCAATCAGCCCCAGCATTTT. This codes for CASSQEGTGGPSNQPQHF.

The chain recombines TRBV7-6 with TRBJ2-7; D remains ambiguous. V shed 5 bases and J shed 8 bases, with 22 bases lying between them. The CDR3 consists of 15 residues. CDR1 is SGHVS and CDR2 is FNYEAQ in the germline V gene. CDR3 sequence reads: CASSLTYGSYEKQYF. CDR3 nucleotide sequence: TGTGCCAGCAGCCTAACGTACGGCTCCTACGAAAAGCAGTACTTC.

The CDR3 DNA sequence: TGTGCCAGCAGTCAGGGTAGGATTGCAGCTTTCTTT. Amino acid sequence: CASSQGRIAAFF. The chain combines TRBV6-1 with TRBJ1-1; TRBD1 might be the D (5 bases). The CDR3 has 12 amino acids. Trimming removed 5 bases at V and 10 bases at J, with 14 bases between. CDR1 and CDR2 (germline): MNHNS, SASEGT.

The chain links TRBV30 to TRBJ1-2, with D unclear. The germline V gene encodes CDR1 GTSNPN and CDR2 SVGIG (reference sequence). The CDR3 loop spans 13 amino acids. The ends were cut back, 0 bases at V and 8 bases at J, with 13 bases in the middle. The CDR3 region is CAWSVVLLDGYTF. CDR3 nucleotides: TGTGCCTGGAGTGTAGTACTCCTAGACGGCTACACCTTC.

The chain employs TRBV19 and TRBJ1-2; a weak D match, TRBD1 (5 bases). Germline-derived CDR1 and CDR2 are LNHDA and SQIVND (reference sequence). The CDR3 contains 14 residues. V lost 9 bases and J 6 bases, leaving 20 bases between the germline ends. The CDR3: CASNPGTALNGYTF. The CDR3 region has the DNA TGTGCCAGCAACCCCGGGACGGCTTTAAATGGCTACACCTTC.

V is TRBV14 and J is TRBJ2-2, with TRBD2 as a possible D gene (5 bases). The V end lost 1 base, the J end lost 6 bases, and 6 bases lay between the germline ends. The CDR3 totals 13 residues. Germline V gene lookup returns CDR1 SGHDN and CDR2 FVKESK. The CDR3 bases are TGTGCCAGCAGCCAAGGGGGAGCCGGGGAGCTGTTTTTT. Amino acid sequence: CASSQGGAGELFF.